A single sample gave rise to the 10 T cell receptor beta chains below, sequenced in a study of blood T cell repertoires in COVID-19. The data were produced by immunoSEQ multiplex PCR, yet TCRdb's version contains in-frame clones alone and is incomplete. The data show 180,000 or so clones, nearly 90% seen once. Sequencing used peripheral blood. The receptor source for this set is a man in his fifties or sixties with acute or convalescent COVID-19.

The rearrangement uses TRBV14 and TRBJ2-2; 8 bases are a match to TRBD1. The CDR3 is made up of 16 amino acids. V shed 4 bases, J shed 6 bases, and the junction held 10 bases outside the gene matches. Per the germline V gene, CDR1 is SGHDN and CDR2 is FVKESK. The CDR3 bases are TGTGCCAGCAGCCCTCTACCGGGACAGGTGTCCGGGGAGCTGTTTTTT. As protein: CASSPLPGQVSGELFF.

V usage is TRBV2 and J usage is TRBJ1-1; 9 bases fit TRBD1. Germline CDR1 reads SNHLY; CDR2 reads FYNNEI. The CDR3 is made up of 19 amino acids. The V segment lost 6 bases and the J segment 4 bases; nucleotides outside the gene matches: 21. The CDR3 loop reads CASSSDDGWVTGGRTEAFF. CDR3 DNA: TGTGCCAGCAGCTCCGACGATGGGTGGGTAACAGGGGGCCGCACTGAAGCTTTCTTT.

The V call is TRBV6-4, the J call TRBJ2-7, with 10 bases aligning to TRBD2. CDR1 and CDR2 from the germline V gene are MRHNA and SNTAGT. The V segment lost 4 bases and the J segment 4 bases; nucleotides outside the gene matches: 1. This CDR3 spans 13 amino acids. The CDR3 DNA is TGTGCCAGCAGTGGGACTAGCGGTTACGAGCAGTACGTC. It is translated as CASSGTSGYEQYV.

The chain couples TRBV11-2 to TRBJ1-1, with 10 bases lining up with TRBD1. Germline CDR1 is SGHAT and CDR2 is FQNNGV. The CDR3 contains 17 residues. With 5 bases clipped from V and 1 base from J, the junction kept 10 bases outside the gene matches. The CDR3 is CASSTNGDRGPNTEAFF. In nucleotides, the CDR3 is TGTGCCAGCAGCACTAATGGAGACAGGGGGCCGAACACTGAAGCTTTCTTT.

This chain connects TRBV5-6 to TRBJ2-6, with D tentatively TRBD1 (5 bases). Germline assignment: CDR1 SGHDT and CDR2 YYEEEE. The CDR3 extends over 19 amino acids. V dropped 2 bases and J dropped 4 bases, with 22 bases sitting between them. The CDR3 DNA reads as TGTGCCAGCAGCTTAGGTTGGGGCACCCACGGCCTCGGGGCCAACGTCCTGACTTTC. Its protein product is CASSLGWGTHGLGANVLTF.

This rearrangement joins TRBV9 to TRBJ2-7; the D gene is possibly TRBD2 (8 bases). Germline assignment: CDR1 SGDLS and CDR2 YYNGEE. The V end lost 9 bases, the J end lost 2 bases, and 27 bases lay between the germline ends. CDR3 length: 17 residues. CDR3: CANQGTANKRGPYEQYF. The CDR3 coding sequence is TGTGCCAACCAGGGGACAGCCAACAAGCGGGGGCCCTACGAGCAGTACTTC. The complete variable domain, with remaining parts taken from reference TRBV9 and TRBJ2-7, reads DSGVTQTPKHLITATGQRVTLRCSPRSGDLSVYWYQQSLDQGLQFLIQYYNGEERAKGNILERFSAQQFPDLHSELNLSSLELGDSALYFCANQGTANKRGPYEQYFGPGTRLTVT.

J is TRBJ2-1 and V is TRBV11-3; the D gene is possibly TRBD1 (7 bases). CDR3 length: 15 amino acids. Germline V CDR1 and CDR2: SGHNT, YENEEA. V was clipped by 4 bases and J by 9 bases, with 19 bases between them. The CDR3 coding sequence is TGTGCCAGCAGCTCAGGGGGGACTTCGGAGGGTGAGCAGTTCTTC. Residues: CASSSGGTSEGEQFF.

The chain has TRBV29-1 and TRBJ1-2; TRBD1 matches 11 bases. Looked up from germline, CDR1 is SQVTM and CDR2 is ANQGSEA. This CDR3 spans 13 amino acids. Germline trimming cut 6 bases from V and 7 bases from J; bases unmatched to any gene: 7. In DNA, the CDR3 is TGCAGCGTCAACGGACAGGGGGCTGTTGGCTACACCTTC. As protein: CSVNGQGAVGYTF. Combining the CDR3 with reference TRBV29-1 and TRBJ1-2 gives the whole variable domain SAVISQKPSRDICQRGTSLTIQCQVDSQVTMMFWYRQQPGQSLTLIATANQGSEATYESGFVIDKFPISRPNLTFSTLTVSNMSPEDSSIYLCSVNGQGAVGYTFGSGTRLTVV.

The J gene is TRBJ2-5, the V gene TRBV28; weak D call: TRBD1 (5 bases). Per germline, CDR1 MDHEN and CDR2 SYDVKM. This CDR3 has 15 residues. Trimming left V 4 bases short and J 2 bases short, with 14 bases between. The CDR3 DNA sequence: TGTGCCAGCAGTTCCCCTCAGACAGCACAAGAGACCCAGTACTTC. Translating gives CASSSPQTAQETQYF.

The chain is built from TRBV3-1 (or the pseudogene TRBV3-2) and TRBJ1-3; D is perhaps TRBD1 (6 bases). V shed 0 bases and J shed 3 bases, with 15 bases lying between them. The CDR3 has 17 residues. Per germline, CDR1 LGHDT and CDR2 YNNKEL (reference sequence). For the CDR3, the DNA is TGTGCCAGCAGCCAAGAGGGCAGGGGATTATTTGGAAACACCATATATTTT. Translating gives CASSQEGRGLFGNTIYF.